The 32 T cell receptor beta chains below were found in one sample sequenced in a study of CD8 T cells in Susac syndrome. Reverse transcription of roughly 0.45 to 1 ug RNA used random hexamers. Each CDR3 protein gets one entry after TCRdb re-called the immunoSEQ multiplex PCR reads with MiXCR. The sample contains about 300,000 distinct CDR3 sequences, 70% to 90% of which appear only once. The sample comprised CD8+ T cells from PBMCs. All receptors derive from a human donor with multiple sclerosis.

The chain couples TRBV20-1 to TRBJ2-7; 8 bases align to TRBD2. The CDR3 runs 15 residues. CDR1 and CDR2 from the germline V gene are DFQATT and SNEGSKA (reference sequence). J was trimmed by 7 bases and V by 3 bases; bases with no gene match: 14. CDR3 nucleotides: TGCAGTGCTAGGGGATCCGGGAGGGCCTCGAGGGAGCAGTACTTC. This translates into CSARGSGRASREQYF.

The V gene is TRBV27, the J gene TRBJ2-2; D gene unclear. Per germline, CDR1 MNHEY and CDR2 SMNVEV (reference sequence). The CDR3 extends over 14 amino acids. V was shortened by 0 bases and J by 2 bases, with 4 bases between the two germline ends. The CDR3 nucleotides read TGTGCCAGCAGTTTATCCCCCAACACCGGGGAGCTGTTTTTT. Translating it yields CASSLSPNTGELFF.

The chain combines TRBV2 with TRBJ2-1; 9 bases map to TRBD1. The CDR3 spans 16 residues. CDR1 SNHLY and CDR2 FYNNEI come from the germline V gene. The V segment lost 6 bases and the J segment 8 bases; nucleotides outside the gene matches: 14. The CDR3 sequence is CASRGTGKGSADEQFF. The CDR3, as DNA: TGTGCCAGCAGGGGGACAGGGAAGGGATCAGCCGATGAGCAGTTCTTC.

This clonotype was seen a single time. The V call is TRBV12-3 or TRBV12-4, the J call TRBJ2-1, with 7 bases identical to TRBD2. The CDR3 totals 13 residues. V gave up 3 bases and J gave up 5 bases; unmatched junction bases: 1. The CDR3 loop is CASSLAGDNEQFF. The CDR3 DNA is TGTGCCAGCAGTTTGGCGGGAGACAATGAGCAGTTCTTC.

This CDR3 is CASRRTGSSYEQYF. CDR3 DNA sequence: TGTGCCAGCAGGCGGACTGGAAGCTCCTACGAGCAGTACTTC. This sequence joins TRBV28 and TRBJ2-7; possible D gene TRBD2, 5 bases. The CDR3 runs to 14 residues. Germline CDR1 reads MDHEN; CDR2 reads SYDVKM. Trimming shortened V by 6 bases and J by 0 bases, and 12 bases separated the two germline ends.

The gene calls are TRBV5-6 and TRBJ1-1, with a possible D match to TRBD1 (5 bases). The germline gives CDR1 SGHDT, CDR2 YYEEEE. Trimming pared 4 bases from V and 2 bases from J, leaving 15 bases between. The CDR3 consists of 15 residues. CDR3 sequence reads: CASSPGQTSNTEAFF. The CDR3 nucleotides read TGTGCCAGCAGCCCGGGGCAGACAAGCAACACTGAAGCTTTCTTT.

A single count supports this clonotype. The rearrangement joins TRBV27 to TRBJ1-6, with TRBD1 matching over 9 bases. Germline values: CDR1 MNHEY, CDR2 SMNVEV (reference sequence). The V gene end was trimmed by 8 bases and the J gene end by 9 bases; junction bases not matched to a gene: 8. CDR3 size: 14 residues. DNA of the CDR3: TGTGCCAGCTGGGAACGGGACAGGGTTTCACCCCTCCACTTT. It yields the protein CASWERDRVSPLHF.

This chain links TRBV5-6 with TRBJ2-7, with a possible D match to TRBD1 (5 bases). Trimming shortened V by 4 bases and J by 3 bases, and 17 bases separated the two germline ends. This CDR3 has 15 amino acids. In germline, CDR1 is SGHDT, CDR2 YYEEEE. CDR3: CASSGPGRSYYEQYF. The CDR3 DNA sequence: TGTGCCAGCAGCGGCCCAGGGCGAAGTTACTACGAGCAGTACTTC.

The CDR3 here is CASSYSNSYEQYF. The CDR3, as DNA: TGTGCCAGCAGTTACAGCAACTCCTACGAGCAGTACTTC. The rearrangement links TRBV6-5 to TRBJ2-7; D unclear. The germline CDR1 and CDR2 sequences are MNHEY and SVGAGI. This CDR3 comprises 13 residues. V was shortened by 2 bases and J by 0 bases, with 5 bases between the two germline ends.

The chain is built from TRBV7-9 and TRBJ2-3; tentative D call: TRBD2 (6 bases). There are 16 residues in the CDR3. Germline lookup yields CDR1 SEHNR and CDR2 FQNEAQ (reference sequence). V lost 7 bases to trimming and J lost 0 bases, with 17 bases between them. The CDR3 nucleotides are TGTGCCAGCACCTGGAGTAGCGGTATTAGCACAGATACGCAGTATTTT. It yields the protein CASTWSSGISTDTQYF.

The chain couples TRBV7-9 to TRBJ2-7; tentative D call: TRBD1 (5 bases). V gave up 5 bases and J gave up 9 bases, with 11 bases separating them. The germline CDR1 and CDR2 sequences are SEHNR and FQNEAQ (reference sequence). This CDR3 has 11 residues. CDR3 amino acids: CASSAGKGQYF. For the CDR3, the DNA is TGTGCCAGCAGCGCAGGGAAGGGGCAGTACTTC.

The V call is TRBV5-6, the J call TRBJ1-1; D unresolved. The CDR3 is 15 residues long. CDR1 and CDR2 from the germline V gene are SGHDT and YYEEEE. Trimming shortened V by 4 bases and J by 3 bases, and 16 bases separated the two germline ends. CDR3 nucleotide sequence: TGTGCCAGCAGCATAACACCCGATGAGGACACTGAAGCTTTCTTT. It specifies CASSITPDEDTEAFF.

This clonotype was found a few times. The CDR3 loop reads CASSEGPYEQYF. The CDR3 DNA reads TGTGCCAGCAGTGAAGGCCCCTACGAGCAGTACTTC. The chain is built from TRBV25-1 and TRBJ2-7, with D uncertain. Germline V gene sequence: CDR1 MGHDK, CDR2 SYGVNS. The V gene lost 2 bases and the J gene lost 2 bases, with 4 bases spanning the gap. This CDR3 region has 12 residues.

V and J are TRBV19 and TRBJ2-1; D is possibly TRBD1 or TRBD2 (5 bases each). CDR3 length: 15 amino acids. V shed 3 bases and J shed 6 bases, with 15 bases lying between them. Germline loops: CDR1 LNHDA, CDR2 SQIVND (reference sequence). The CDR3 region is CASSIWAGDLNEQFF. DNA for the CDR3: TGTGCCAGTAGTATTTGGGCCGGGGACCTCAATGAGCAGTTCTTC.

CDR3 sequence: CASSPMPRTSWNTGELFF. In nucleotides, the CDR3 is TGTGCCAGCAGCCCGATGCCTCGGACTAGCTGGAACACCGGGGAGCTGTTTTTT. V and J are TRBV9 and TRBJ2-2, with TRBD2 identical over 8 bases. Per the germline V gene, CDR1 is SGDLS and CDR2 is YYNGEE. This CDR3 has 18 residues. Trimming at V came to 4 bases and at J to 1 base, leaving 12 bases not matched to a gene. The entire variable domain, with the rest obtained from reference TRBV9 and TRBJ2-2, is as follows: DSGVTQTPKHLITATGQRVTLRCSPRSGDLSVYWYQQSLDQGLQFLIQYYNGEERAKGNILERFSAQQFPDLHSELNLSSLELGDSALYFCASSPMPRTSWNTGELFFGEGSRLTVL.

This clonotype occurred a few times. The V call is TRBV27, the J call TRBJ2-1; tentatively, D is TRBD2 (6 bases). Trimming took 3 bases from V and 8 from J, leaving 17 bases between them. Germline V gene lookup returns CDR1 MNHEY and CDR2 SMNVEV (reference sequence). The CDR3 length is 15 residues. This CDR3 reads CASSFHSYGEDEQFF. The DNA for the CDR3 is TGTGCCAGCAGTTTTCACAGTTACGGGGAGGATGAGCAGTTCTTC.

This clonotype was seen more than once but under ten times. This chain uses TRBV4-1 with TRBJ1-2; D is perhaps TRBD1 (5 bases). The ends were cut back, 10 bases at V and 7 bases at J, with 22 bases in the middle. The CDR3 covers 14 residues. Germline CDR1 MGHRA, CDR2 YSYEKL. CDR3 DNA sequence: TGCGCCAACCCACTAGCGGGGCAAGAGGGTGGCTACACCTTC. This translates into CANPLAGQEGGYTF.

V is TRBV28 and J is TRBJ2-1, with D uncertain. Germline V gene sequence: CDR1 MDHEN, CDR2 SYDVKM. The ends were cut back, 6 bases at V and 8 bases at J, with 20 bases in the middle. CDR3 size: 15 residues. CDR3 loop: CASSPPGWVSDEQFF. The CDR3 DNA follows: TGTGCCAGCAGCCCGCCCGGGTGGGTGAGCGATGAGCAGTTCTTC.

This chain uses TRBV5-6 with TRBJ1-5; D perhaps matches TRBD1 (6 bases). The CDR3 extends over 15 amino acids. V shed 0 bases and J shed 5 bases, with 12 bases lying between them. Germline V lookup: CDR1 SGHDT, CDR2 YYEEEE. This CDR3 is CASSLDRDADQPQHF. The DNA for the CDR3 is TGTGCCAGCAGCTTGGACAGGGACGCCGATCAGCCCCAGCATTTT.

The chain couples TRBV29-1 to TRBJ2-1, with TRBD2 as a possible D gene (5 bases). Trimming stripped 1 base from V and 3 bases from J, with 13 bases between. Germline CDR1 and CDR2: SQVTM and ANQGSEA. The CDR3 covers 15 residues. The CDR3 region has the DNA TGCAGCGTTGAAGGGCTCGAGGGTTACTACAATGAGCAGTTCTTC. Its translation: CSVEGLEGYYNEQFF.

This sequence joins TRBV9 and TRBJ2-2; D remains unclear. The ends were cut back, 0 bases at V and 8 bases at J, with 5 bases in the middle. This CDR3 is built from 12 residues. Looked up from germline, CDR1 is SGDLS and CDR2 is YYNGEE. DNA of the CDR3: TGTGCCAGCAGCGTAGTACCGGGGGAGCTGTTTTTT. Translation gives CASSVVPGELFF.

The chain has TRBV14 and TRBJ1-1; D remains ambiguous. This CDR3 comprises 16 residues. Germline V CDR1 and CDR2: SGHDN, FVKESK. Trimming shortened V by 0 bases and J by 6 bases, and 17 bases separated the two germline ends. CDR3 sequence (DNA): TGTGCCAGCAGCCAAGATATACAGAGAAAGGCCCCTGAAGCTTTCTTT. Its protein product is CASSQDIQRKAPEAFF.

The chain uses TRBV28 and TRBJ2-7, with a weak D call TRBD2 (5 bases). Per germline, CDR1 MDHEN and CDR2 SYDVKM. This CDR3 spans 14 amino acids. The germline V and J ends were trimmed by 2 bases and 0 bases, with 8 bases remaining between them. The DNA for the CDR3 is TGTGCCAGCAGTTTAGAGGACTTCTCCTACGAGCAGTACTTC. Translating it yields CASSLEDFSYEQYF.

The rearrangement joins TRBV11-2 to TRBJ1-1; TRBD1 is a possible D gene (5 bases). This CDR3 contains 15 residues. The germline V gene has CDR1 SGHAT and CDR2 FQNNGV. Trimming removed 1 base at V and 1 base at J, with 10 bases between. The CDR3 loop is CASSLGGTTNTEAFF. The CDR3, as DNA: TGTGCCAGCAGCTTAGGAGGGACCACGAACACTGAAGCTTTCTTT.

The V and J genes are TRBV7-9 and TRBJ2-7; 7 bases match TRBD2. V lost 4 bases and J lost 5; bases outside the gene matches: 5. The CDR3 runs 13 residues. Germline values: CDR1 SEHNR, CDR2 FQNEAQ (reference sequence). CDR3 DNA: TGTGCCAGCAGCTGGGAGGGGCCCCACGAGCAGTACTTC. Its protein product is CASSWEGPHEQYF.

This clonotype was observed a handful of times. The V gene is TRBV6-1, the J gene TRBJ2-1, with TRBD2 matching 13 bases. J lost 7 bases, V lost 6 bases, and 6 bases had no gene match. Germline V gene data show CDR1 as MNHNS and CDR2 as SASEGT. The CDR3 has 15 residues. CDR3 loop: CASSRTSGSLNEQFF. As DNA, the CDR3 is TGTGCCAGCAGCCGGACTAGCGGGAGTCTGAATGAGCAGTTCTTC.

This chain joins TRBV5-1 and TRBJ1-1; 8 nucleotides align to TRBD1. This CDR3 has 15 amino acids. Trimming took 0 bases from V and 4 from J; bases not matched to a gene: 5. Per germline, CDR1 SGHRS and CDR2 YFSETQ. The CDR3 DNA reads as TGCGCCAGCAGCTTGGCGACAGGGGCGGGCACTGAAGCTTTCTTT. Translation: CASSLATGAGTEAFF.

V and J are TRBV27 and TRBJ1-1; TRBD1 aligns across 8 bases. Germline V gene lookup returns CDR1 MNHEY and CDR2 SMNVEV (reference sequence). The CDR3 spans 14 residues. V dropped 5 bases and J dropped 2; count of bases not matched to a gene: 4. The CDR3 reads CASSPGGTNTEAFF. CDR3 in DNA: TGTGCCAGCAGTCCAGGGGGCACCAACACTGAAGCTTTCTTT.

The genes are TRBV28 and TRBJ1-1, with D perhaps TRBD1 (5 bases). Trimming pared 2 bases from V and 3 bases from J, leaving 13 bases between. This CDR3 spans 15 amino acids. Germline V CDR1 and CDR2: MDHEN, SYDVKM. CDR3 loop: CASSLRRVADTEAFF. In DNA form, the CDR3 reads TGTGCCAGCAGTTTACGCAGGGTCGCGGACACTGAAGCTTTCTTT.

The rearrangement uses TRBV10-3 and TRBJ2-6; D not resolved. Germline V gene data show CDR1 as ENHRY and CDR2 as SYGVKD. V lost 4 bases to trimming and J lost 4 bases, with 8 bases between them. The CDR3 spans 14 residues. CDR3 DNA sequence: TGTGCCATCAGTGGTGTGGAAGGGGCCAACGTCCTGACTTTC. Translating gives CAISGVEGANVLTF.

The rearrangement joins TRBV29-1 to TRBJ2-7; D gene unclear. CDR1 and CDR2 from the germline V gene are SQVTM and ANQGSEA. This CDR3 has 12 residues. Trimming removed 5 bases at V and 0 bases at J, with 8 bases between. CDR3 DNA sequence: TGCAGCGTTACCGTTAGCTCCTACGAGCAGTACTTC. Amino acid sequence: CSVTVSSYEQYF.

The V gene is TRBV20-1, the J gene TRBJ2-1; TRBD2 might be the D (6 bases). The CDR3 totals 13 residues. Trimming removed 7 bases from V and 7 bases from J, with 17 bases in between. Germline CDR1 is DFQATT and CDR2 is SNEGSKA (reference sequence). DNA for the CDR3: TGCAGTGGAGGAGGGCGGGAAAAGAATGAGCAGTTCTTC. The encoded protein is CSGGGREKNEQFF.